This entry features one T cell receptor beta chain sequence. Its antigen remains unidentified. This specimen comes from a study of siplizumab effects on memory and regulatory T cells. Whole-study findings and limits: Naive T cells seemed more diverse than memory cells and seemed major alloresponse contributors. Naive versus memory phenotype went unassigned for roughly 80-96% of proliferating CD4+ or CD8+ clones.

Assay: immunoSEQ multiplex PCR; the TCRdb copy retains only in-frame clones and omits some. The data contain approximately 100,000 clones, about 91% of them singletons. V was pared by 5 bases and J by 4 bases, with 8 bases between. Germline CDR1 is SGHAT and CDR2 is FQNNGV. This CDR3 contains 12 residues. The source of this sequence is a human donor in good health. Some clones in this sample may be carry-over from other donors' samples. This chain joins TRBV11-2 and TRBJ2-5, with D unresolved. The sample was CD4+ T cells sorted from blood. The CDR3 DNA sequence: TGTGCCAGCAGCGAAAATCGAGAGACCCAGTACTTC. Amino acid sequence: CASSENRETQYF.